This TCR beta chain was identified in a study of Ad26.COV2.S vaccination and SARS-CoV-2 variants. This sample's treatment: 19 received Ad26.COV2.S at low or high dose, single or two shots; about 5 received placebo; per-sample allocation not given. Day 63 following the first vaccine or placebo injection was when the samples were taken. Germline V CDR1 and CDR2: SNHLY, FYNNEI. The CDR3 loop spans 16 amino acids. V was pared by 4 bases and J by 3 bases, with 10 bases of the junction left unmatched. Libraries were prepared by immunoSEQ multiplex PCR; TCRdb keeps only in-frame clonotypes and omits some of them. The repertoire holds under 550,000 clones, with roughly 90% as singletons.

This sequence joins TRBV2 and TRBJ2-7; TRBD1 matches 9 bases. The specimen was peripheral blood, collected in a trial of Ad26.COV2.S vaccine versus placebo. The sequence derives from a person between 18 and 60 years old who received the Ad26.COV2.S COVID-19 vaccine or a placebo. The CDR3 nucleotides are TGTGCCAGCAGTGGAACGGTCCGGGACAGGGTCTACGAGCAGTACTTC. It translates to CASSGTVRDRVYEQYF.